This is a list of T cell receptor beta chains from one sample in a study of glioma-infiltrating T cells after dendritic cell vaccination. Clones were sequenced by immunoSEQ multiplex PCR, and TCRdb holds only the in-frame ones, with some missing. Of fewer than 85,000 clones listed, roughly 84% were seen once; the top ten hold around 2%. The sequencing used blood, collected after dendritic cell vaccination. Receptors were obtained from a human donor with glioblastoma. The CDR3 runs from the conserved cysteine through the conserved F or W. A D gene is named only where the DNA matches it firmly.

TRBJ2-7,TRBV5-1,-,CASSKADRTTYEQYF,TGCGCCAGCAGCAAGGCCGACAGGACAACCTACGAGCAGTACTTC
TRBJ2-1,TRBV5-4,TRBD1,CASSLGQGRNEQFF,TGTGCCAGCAGCTTGGGACAGGGAAGGAATGAGCAGTTCTTC
TRBJ1-5,TRBV29-1,-,CSVPPGYSNQPQHF,TGCAGCGTCCCGCCCGGGTATAGCAATCAGCCCCAGCATTTT
TRBJ1-5,TRBV19,-,CASRGWQGDQPQHF,TGTGCCAGTAGAGGTTGGCAGGGTGATCAGCCCCAGCATTTT
TRBJ1-4,TRBV2,TRBD1,CASSYPPGGSGEKLFF,TGTGCCAGCAGTTACCCTCCAGGGGGCAGCGGCGAAAAACTGTTTTTT
TRBJ1-1,TRBV12-5,TRBD1,CASGLVLGTVMNTEAFF,TGTGCTAGTGGTTTGGTATTAGGGACAGTCATGAACACTGAAGCTTTCTTT
TRBJ2-3,TRBV5-1,-,CASSLREARGAQYF,TGCGCCAGCAGCTTGAGGGAGGCACGGGGAGCGCAGTATTTT
TRBJ1-1,TRBV6-6,-,CASRWTVMNTEAFF,TGTGCCAGCAGATGGACAGTCATGAACACTGAAGCTTTCTTT
TRBJ2-7,TRBV27,TRBD2,CASASTSGGIYEQYF,TGTGCCAGCGCTTCGACTAGCGGGGGGATCTACGAGCAGTACTTC
TRBJ1-4,TRBV4-1,TRBD1,CASSRGTGGFDEKLFF,TGCGCCAGCAGCCGAGGGACAGGGGGGTTCGATGAAAAACTGTTTTTT
TRBJ2-7,TRBV4-3,-,CASSPRGDGGLYEQYF,TGCGCCAGCAGCCCAAGAGGAGACGGGGGGCTATACGAGCAGTACTTC
TRBJ2-3,TRBV4-1,-,CASSPIASLTDTQYF,TGCGCCAGCAGCCCAATAGCGTCTCTAACAGATACGCAGTATTTT
TRBJ1-1,TRBV19,-,CASSILPGLGHTEAFF,TGTGCCAGTAGTATCCTCCCGGGGTTGGGTCACACTGAAGCTTTCTTT
TRBJ2-1,TRBV5-1,-,CASSLNQVYNEQFF,TGCGCCAGCAGCTTGAATCAGGTCTACAATGAGCAGTTCTTC